This T cell receptor (beta chain) was captured by sequencing in a study of cytomegalovirus exposure and HLA in healthy donors. At collection, donors were nominally healthy, but unrecorded immune exposures were probable. Primers for the PCR totalled 60 Vbeta and 13 Jbeta. The assay was immunoSEQ multiplex PCR, and TCRdb's table has in-frame clones only and misses some. This table has roughly 130,000 clones, 74% appearing once. Sequenced sample: PBMCs. This clonotype was obtained from a woman aged 50 to 60 in good health and CMV-seropositive.

CDR3: CASSREPRSYEQYF. CDR3 in DNA: TGTGCCAGCAGCCGTGAGCCTCGCTCCTACGAGCAGTACTTC. The V call is TRBV13, the J call TRBJ2-5; D not resolved. The J call may be incorrect, as the DNA end agrees better with TRBJ2-7. The germline CDR1 and CDR2 sequences are PRHDT and FYEKMQ (reference sequence). The CDR3 consists of 14 residues.